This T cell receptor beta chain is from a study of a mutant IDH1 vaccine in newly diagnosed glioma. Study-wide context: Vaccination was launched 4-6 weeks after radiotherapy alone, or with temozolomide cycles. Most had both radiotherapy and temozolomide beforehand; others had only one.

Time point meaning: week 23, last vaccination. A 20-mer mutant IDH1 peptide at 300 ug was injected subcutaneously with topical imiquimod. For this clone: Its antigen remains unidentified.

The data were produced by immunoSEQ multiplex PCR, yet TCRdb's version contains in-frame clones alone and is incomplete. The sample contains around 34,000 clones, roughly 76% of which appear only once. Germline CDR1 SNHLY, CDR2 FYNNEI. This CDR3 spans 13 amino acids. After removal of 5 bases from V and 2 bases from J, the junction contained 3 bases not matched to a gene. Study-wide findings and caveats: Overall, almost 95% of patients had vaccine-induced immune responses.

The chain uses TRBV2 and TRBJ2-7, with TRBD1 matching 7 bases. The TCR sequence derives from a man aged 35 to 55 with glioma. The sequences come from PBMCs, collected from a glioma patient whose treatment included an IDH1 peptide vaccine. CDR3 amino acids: CASSIDRAYEQYF. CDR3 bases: TGTGCCAGCAGTATAGACAGGGCCTACGAGCAGTACTTC.